The TCR beta chain under discussion was sequenced for a study of T cell responses to AZD1222 COVID-19 vaccine (dated by TCRdb to about 2021). In terms of the full investigation: AZD1222 recipients with second doses at about 4 weeks or about 12 weeks were pooled, because spike-specific TCR depth and breadth did not differ between schedules. TCR sequencing covered some 240 trial participants: 200 to 220 given two doses of AZD1222 and 26 given two doses of MenACWY control vaccine. Trial participants were enrolled by age into 18-55, 56-69 and 70-plus year subgroups, with roughly 160, 29 and 62 TCR-sequenced participants respectively. Findings and caveats that apply to the study as a whole: Participants were mostly white British, with more females than males. The authors suggested clonal diversity may have been underestimated. Because no samples from the day 14 peak response were available, repertoires could be characterized only after the peak T cell response. In the small 56-69-year group, the increase in depth fell short of significance, most likely because of low power. Epitopes outside the regions mutated in the B.1.351 and B.1.1.7 variants were reportedly recognized by nearly half of the unique spike-specific TCRs. After two AZD1222 doses, spike-specific TCR breadth and depth were significantly higher than at day 0 and than in MenACWY recipients. Conclusions about previously exposed vaccinees are limited because only six or seven AZD1222 recipients were SARS-CoV-2 seropositive at baseline. Vaccine-associated CD4 TCRs spanned the whole spike protein, with dominant responses in regions 160-218 and 743-854.

The time point label for this specimen denotes: baseline before first vaccination. Samples from vaccinated people were obtained from the UK trials COV001 and COV002, which included a single-blind randomized controlled phase 2/3 trial of AZD1222 (ChAdOx1 nCoV-19) in healthy adults. For TCRbeta chain sequencing, PBMC samples were collected from trial participants at day 0 and at day 28 after the second dose. The CDR3 regions of human TCRbeta chains were analyzed by immunosequencing. On the study's bioinformatics: Repertoire TCRs were matched against a reference library of SARS-CoV-2-specific TCRs generated with the MIRA antigen-specificity platform. Breadth was defined as the fraction of unique TCRs that were SARS-CoV-2-associated. Depth was defined as the fraction of total T cells that were SARS-CoV-2-associated. Using the MIRA data, every spike-specific TCR was mapped to the spike region that the TCR reacted to and assigned to either a CD4 or a CD8 class. Log10-transformed breadth and depth values were compared by one-way ANOVA with Sidak's multiple comparisons tests. The clones in this table, taken by TCRdb from immuneACCESS, are in-frame only. Not every clone is retained; where verified, under half of the shortfall comes from an unresolved V gene, and the cause of the rest is unknown. V, J and clone size are taken as reported in that table, and D and trimming were inferred from the DNA itself. The sample has 85,000 to 130,000 clones on record, around 90% of them singletons. Of the sample, about a sixth falls within the top ten clones.

This clone was counted a few times. There is no known antigen for this receptor. No base-level quality is on record; no much larger clone is a single base apart. V sheds 7 bases and J sheds 0 bases, leaving 15 bases between their ends. From its cysteine to its phenylalanine, the CDR3 spans 14 amino acids. Only the CDR3 portion is preserved as DNA: 42 bases, with reading frame beginning at the first base. As encoded in the germline V gene, CDR1 is SQVTM while CDR2 is ANQGSEA. The chain joins TRBV29-1 to TRBJ1-1; too little of a D gene remains to name it. The sequenced sample was peripheral blood, obtained on day 0 of AZD1222 vaccination. This clonotype was obtained from an adult in good health. For the CDR3, the sequence is CSAARRDMNTEAFF. The DNA is as follows: TGCAGCGCCGCCCGTCGGGATATGAACACTGAAGCTTTCTTT.